The rows below give T cell receptor beta chains drawn from one sample of a study of blood T cell repertoires in COVID-19. The method was immunoSEQ multiplex PCR; TCRdb's version includes in-frame clones alone and lacks a portion of them. The repertoire holds tens of thousands of clones, 75% to 90% seen once, with about 5% in the top ten. The material sequenced was peripheral blood. Every receptor here comes from a man between 60 and 75 years old with COVID-19, enrolled during active disease. Each CDR3 is given with its conserved first and last residue. Each record gives: V gene, J gene, D gene, clone size, CDR3 length, CDR3 DNA, CDR3 protein. D genes are given only for firm matches. Rows may omit the clone size; those that give it use once, few, many or a size class.

V gene: TRBV9; J gene: TRBJ2-5; D gene: -; clone size: -; CDR3 length: 15; CDR3 DNA: TGTGCCAGCAGCGTAGACCTATCCGGAGGGAAGACCCAGTACTTC; CDR3 protein: CASSVDLSGGKTQYF
V gene: TRBV7-3; J gene: TRBJ2-1; D gene: -; clone size: -; CDR3 length: 15; CDR3 DNA: TGTGCCAGCAGCTTTGACAGTGGGGAACACAATGAGCAGTTCTTC; CDR3 protein: CASSFDSGEHNEQFF
V gene: TRBV18; J gene: TRBJ2-1; D gene: TRBD2; clone size: -; CDR3 length: 15; CDR3 DNA: TGTGCCAGCTCACCATTGACTAGCGAGTACAATGAGCAGTTCTTC; CDR3 protein: CASSPLTSEYNEQFF
V gene: TRBV28; J gene: TRBJ1-5; D gene: -; clone size: -; CDR3 length: 14; CDR3 DNA: TGTGCCAGCAGTTTAAGGGGGAGTTATCAGCCCCAGCATTTT; CDR3 protein: CASSLRGSYQPQHF
V gene: TRBV11-3; J gene: TRBJ1-6; D gene: TRBD1; clone size: -; CDR3 length: 15; CDR3 DNA: TGTGCCAGCAGCTTATGGGGACAGGGGAATTCACCCCTCCACTTT; CDR3 protein: CASSLWGQGNSPLHF
V gene: TRBV2; J gene: TRBJ1-1; D gene: -; clone size: -; CDR3 length: 14; CDR3 DNA: TGTGCCAGCAGTGAACAGGGCTTGAACACTGAAGCTTTCTTT; CDR3 protein: CASSEQGLNTEAFF
V gene: TRBV20-1; J gene: TRBJ1-1; D gene: TRBD1; clone size: -; CDR3 length: 15; CDR3 DNA: TGCAGTGCTAGTCGCGGGACAGGGGGGAAGGCTGAAGCTTTCTTT; CDR3 protein: CSASRGTGGKAEAFF
V gene: TRBV15; J gene: TRBJ2-1; D gene: TRBD2; clone size: -; CDR3 length: 16; CDR3 DNA: TGTGCCACCAGCGGGGAGCGGGAGGCTGTCTACAATGAGCAGTTCTTC; CDR3 protein: CATSGEREAVYNEQFF
V gene: TRBV4-3; J gene: TRBJ2-1; D gene: -; clone size: -; CDR3 length: 17; CDR3 DNA: TGCGCCAGCAGCCAAGATTCAGGGGCGCTTCCCTACAATGAGCAGTTCTTC; CDR3 protein: CASSQDSGALPYNEQFF
V gene: TRBV6-6; J gene: TRBJ2-6; D gene: -; clone size: -; CDR3 length: 15; CDR3 DNA: TGTGCCAGCAGTTACGGGGTAGCAGGGTCGAACGTCCTGACTTTC; CDR3 protein: CASSYGVAGSNVLTF
V gene: TRBV11-3; J gene: TRBJ2-2; D gene: -; clone size: -; CDR3 length: 15; CDR3 DNA: TGTGCCAGCAGCTTATTCACAGGGAACACCGGGGAGCTGTTTTTT; CDR3 protein: CASSLFTGNTGELFF
V gene: TRBV5-1; J gene: TRBJ1-2; D gene: -; clone size: many; CDR3 length: 16; CDR3 DNA: TGCGCCAGCAGCTTGTCAGGCGGACTCTCTATCTATGGCTACACCTTC; CDR3 protein: CASSLSGGLSIYGYTF
V gene: TRBV3-1/TRBV3-2; J gene: TRBJ2-1; D gene: TRBD2; clone size: -; CDR3 length: 16; CDR3 DNA: TGTGCCAGCAGCCAAGTGACAGCGGGAGTCTACAATGAGCAGTTCTTC; CDR3 protein: CASSQVTAGVYNEQFF
V gene: TRBV5-5; J gene: TRBJ1-5; D gene: -; clone size: -; CDR3 length: 15; CDR3 DNA: TGTGCCAGCAGCTCGGACAGACAGGCCTATCAGCCCCAGCATTTT; CDR3 protein: CASSSDRQAYQPQHF
V gene: TRBV10-3; J gene: TRBJ1-6; D gene: -; clone size: -; CDR3 length: 18; CDR3 DNA: TGTGCCATCAGTCGTAGCGGGGGCATGGAGGCGGATAATTCACCCCTCCACTTT; CDR3 protein: CAISRSGGMEADNSPLHF
V gene: TRBV9; J gene: TRBJ2-5; D gene: TRBD2; clone size: -; CDR3 length: 15; CDR3 DNA: TGTGCCAGCAGCGTAGATAGCGGGAGAGGAGAGACCCAGTACTTC; CDR3 protein: CASSVDSGRGETQYF
V gene: TRBV5-1; J gene: TRBJ1-2; D gene: -; clone size: -; CDR3 length: 15; CDR3 DNA: TGCGCCAGCAGCTTAGAGGACACCCTCCTCAGGGGCTACACCTTC; CDR3 protein: CASSLEDTLLRGYTF
V gene: TRBV30; J gene: TRBJ1-6; D gene: TRBD1; clone size: -; CDR3 length: 13; CDR3 DNA: TGTGCCAGCCTTTCGGACAGGGGCTCACCCCTCCACTTT; CDR3 protein: CASLSDRGSPLHF
V gene: TRBV27; J gene: TRBJ2-3; D gene: -; clone size: -; CDR3 length: 13; CDR3 DNA: TGTGCCAGCAGTCGGTTAGTGCGGAATACGCAGTATTTT; CDR3 protein: CASSRLVRNTQYF
V gene: TRBV7-9; J gene: TRBJ1-2; D gene: TRBD1; clone size: -; CDR3 length: 13; CDR3 DNA: TGTGCCAGCAGCTTCTCAGGGGGTTATGGCTACACCTTC; CDR3 protein: CASSFSGGYGYTF
V gene: TRBV4-2; J gene: TRBJ2-7; D gene: TRBD2; clone size: -; CDR3 length: 16; CDR3 DNA: TGTGCCAGCAGCCAAGAGGTGACTAGCGGGAGCTACGAGCAGTACTTC; CDR3 protein: CASSQEVTSGSYEQYF
V gene: TRBV6-6; J gene: TRBJ1-2; D gene: -; clone size: -; CDR3 length: 13; CDR3 DNA: TGTGCCAGCAGTTATACAGATCCCTATGGCTACACCTTC; CDR3 protein: CASSYTDPYGYTF
V gene: TRBV10-3; J gene: TRBJ2-2; D gene: TRBD2; clone size: few; CDR3 length: 16; CDR3 DNA: TGTGCCATCATGGGGACTAGCGGGGCGAACACCGGGGAGCTGTTTTTT; CDR3 protein: CAIMGTSGANTGELFF
V gene: TRBV24-1; J gene: TRBJ2-7; D gene: TRBD1; clone size: -; CDR3 length: 15; CDR3 DNA: TGTGCCACCAGTGACCCGGGACAGGGCCATTACGAGCAGTACTTC; CDR3 protein: CATSDPGQGHYEQYF
V gene: TRBV18; J gene: TRBJ2-1; D gene: -; clone size: -; CDR3 length: 15; CDR3 DNA: TGTGCCAGCTCACCACGGCAGGGGCAGTACAATGAGCAGTTCTTC; CDR3 protein: CASSPRQGQYNEQFF
V gene: TRBV19; J gene: TRBJ2-5; D gene: TRBD1; clone size: -; CDR3 length: 15; CDR3 DNA: TGTGCCAGTAGTATTAGAACAGGGGGGAGAGAGACCCAGTACTTC; CDR3 protein: CASSIRTGGRETQYF
V gene: TRBV10-1; J gene: TRBJ2-3; D gene: -; clone size: -; CDR3 length: 13; CDR3 DNA: TGCGCCAGCAGCCTAGTGGGCACAGATACGCAGTATTTT; CDR3 protein: CASSLVGTDTQYF
V gene: TRBV6-4; J gene: TRBJ2-3; D gene: TRBD2; clone size: -; CDR3 length: 17; CDR3 DNA: TGTGCCAGCAGTGACCCCCCTAGTAGCGGGAGGACAGATACGCAGTATTTT; CDR3 protein: CASSDPPSSGRTDTQYF
V gene: TRBV7-3; J gene: TRBJ2-5; D gene: -; clone size: once; CDR3 length: 16; CDR3 DNA: TGTGCCAGCAGCTTACACCCTTCGCGGGATGAAGAGACCCAGTACTTC; CDR3 protein: CASSLHPSRDEETQYF
V gene: TRBV7-9; J gene: TRBJ1-4; D gene: -; clone size: -; CDR3 length: 14; CDR3 DNA: TGTGCCAGCAGCTTAGGGCAGGGAGGAGAAAAACTGTTTTTT; CDR3 protein: CASSLGQGGEKLFF
V gene: TRBV19; J gene: TRBJ2-3; D gene: -; clone size: -; CDR3 length: 16; CDR3 DNA: TGTGCCAGTAGTATTACCACTAGCAGTAAGACAGATACGCAGTATTTT; CDR3 protein: CASSITTSSKTDTQYF
V gene: TRBV18; J gene: TRBJ2-2; D gene: -; clone size: -; CDR3 length: 13; CDR3 DNA: TGTGCCAGCTCAGCTACGGACACCGGGGAGCTGTTTTTT; CDR3 protein: CASSATDTGELFF
V gene: TRBV30; J gene: TRBJ2-1; D gene: -; clone size: -; CDR3 length: 11; CDR3 DNA: TGTGCCTGGAGCTCACTAGTCGCCGCTGTCTTC; CDR3 protein: CAWSSLVAAVF
V gene: TRBV9; J gene: TRBJ1-4; D gene: TRBD1; clone size: -; CDR3 length: 15; CDR3 DNA: TGTGCCAGCAGCCCCCGACAGGGCCTAAAGGAAAAACTGTTTTTT; CDR3 protein: CASSPRQGLKEKLFF
V gene: TRBV5-4; J gene: TRBJ2-1; D gene: TRBD2; clone size: -; CDR3 length: 15; CDR3 DNA: TGTGCCAGCAGCTTGGCCACTAGCGGGAGCGATGAGCAGTTCTTC; CDR3 protein: CASSLATSGSDEQFF
V gene: TRBV5-8; J gene: TRBJ2-1; D gene: TRBD2; clone size: -; CDR3 length: 17; CDR3 DNA: TGTGCCAGCAGCTTGTTTATGGCGCTAGCGGGAGTCGGTGAGCAGTTCTTC; CDR3 protein: CASSLFMALAGVGEQFF
V gene: TRBV30; J gene: TRBJ2-1; D gene: TRBD2; clone size: -; CDR3 length: 15; CDR3 DNA: TGTGCCTGGAAGGGGGTTAGCGGGAGTAGGGGTGAGCAGTTCTTC; CDR3 protein: CAWKGVSGSRGEQFF
V gene: TRBV19; J gene: TRBJ2-2; D gene: TRBD2; clone size: -; CDR3 length: 18; CDR3 DNA: TGTGCCAGTACCCCTGGTCGCGGGAGGGCCCTCAACACCGGGGAGCTGTTTTTT; CDR3 protein: CASTPGRGRALNTGELFF
V gene: TRBV30; J gene: TRBJ1-3; D gene: -; clone size: -; CDR3 length: 14; CDR3 DNA: TGTGCCTGGAACGGAGGGCTTGAGGGAAACACCATATATTTT; CDR3 protein: CAWNGGLEGNTIYF
V gene: TRBV5-8; J gene: TRBJ1-5; D gene: -; clone size: -; CDR3 length: 16; CDR3 DNA: TGTGCCAGCAGCTTTGGGAGGGGGACCCCTTACCAGCCCCAGCATTTT; CDR3 protein: CASSFGRGTPYQPQHF
V gene: TRBV5-6; J gene: TRBJ1-6; D gene: TRBD1; clone size: -; CDR3 length: 16; CDR3 DNA: TGTGCCAGCAGCTTGTGGGACAGCTCCTATAATTCACCCCTCCACTTT; CDR3 protein: CASSLWDSSYNSPLHF
V gene: TRBV27; J gene: TRBJ1-6; D gene: TRBD1; clone size: -; CDR3 length: 13; CDR3 DNA: TGTGCCAGCATTCCGCAGGGGGTCCTTCCCCTCCACTTT; CDR3 protein: CASIPQGVLPLHF
V gene: TRBV4-3; J gene: TRBJ1-3; D gene: TRBD1; clone size: -; CDR3 length: 16; CDR3 DNA: TGCGCCAGCAGCCAAGAGAACAGGGGATTTGGAAACACCATATATTTT; CDR3 protein: CASSQENRGFGNTIYF
V gene: TRBV4-1; J gene: TRBJ2-1; D gene: TRBD1; clone size: -; CDR3 length: 18; CDR3 DNA: TGCGCCAGCAGCCATCCCCGGGACAGGGGGCTGAGAAACAATGAGCAGTTCTTC; CDR3 protein: CASSHPRDRGLRNNEQFF
V gene: TRBV19; J gene: TRBJ1-5; D gene: TRBD1; clone size: -; CDR3 length: 14; CDR3 DNA: TGTGCCAGCATCAGACAGGGGGACGGTCAGCCCCAGCATTTT; CDR3 protein: CASIRQGDGQPQHF
V gene: TRBV27; J gene: TRBJ2-2; D gene: -; clone size: few; CDR3 length: 16; CDR3 DNA: TGTGCCAGCAGTCCACTAACGAGTACGGGAACCGGGGAGCTGTTTTTT; CDR3 protein: CASSPLTSTGTGELFF
V gene: TRBV23-1; J gene: TRBJ2-2; D gene: TRBD1; clone size: -; CDR3 length: 15; CDR3 DNA: TGCGCCAGAAACAAAGGGACAGGGACGGCCGGGGAGCTGTTTTTT; CDR3 protein: CARNKGTGTAGELFF
V gene: TRBV6-1; J gene: TRBJ1-5; D gene: -; clone size: -; CDR3 length: 14; CDR3 DNA: TGTGCCAGCAGTGAACAGAATAGCAATCAGCCCCAGCATTTT; CDR3 protein: CASSEQNSNQPQHF
V gene: TRBV6-1; J gene: TRBJ2-2; D gene: TRBD2; clone size: -; CDR3 length: 15; CDR3 DNA: TGTGCCAGCAGTGAGGGACTAGTGAACACCGGGGAGCTGTTTTTT; CDR3 protein: CASSEGLVNTGELFF
V gene: TRBV6-1; J gene: TRBJ2-1; D gene: -; clone size: once; CDR3 length: 14; CDR3 DNA: TGTGCCAGCGCTCGTGGCCCGTCCTACAATGAGCAGTTCTTC; CDR3 protein: CASARGPSYNEQFF
V gene: TRBV5-1; J gene: TRBJ1-1; D gene: -; clone size: -; CDR3 length: 14; CDR3 DNA: TGCGCCAGCAGCTTGGGTTCAGGGGCCACTGAAGCTTTCTTT; CDR3 protein: CASSLGSGATEAFF
V gene: TRBV11-3; J gene: TRBJ2-7; D gene: -; clone size: -; CDR3 length: 13; CDR3 DNA: TGTGCCAGCAGCTTTACGGTCGGGGACGAGCAGTACTTC; CDR3 protein: CASSFTVGDEQYF
V gene: TRBV4-2; J gene: TRBJ1-2; D gene: TRBD1; clone size: once; CDR3 length: 20; CDR3 DNA: TGTGCCAGCAGCCAGGATGTTACCGGGACAGGGGATCCCTACGCCTATGGCTACACCTTC; CDR3 protein: CASSQDVTGTGDPYAYGYTF
V gene: TRBV28; J gene: TRBJ2-7; D gene: TRBD2; clone size: -; CDR3 length: 14; CDR3 DNA: TGTGCCAGCAGTTTGAGCGGGAGGGGGTACGAGCAGTACTTC; CDR3 protein: CASSLSGRGYEQYF
V gene: TRBV9; J gene: TRBJ2-1; D gene: -; clone size: few; CDR3 length: 15; CDR3 DNA: TGTGCCAGCAGCGTAATGTCAGGGGTATGGGATGAGCAGTTCTTC; CDR3 protein: CASSVMSGVWDEQFF
V gene: TRBV9; J gene: TRBJ2-1; D gene: -; clone size: -; CDR3 length: 18; CDR3 DNA: TGTGCCAGCAGCCCAGGGACACTCACAACAAGCTCCTACAATGAGCAGTTCTTC; CDR3 protein: CASSPGTLTTSSYNEQFF
V gene: TRBV7-8; J gene: TRBJ2-1; D gene: TRBD2; clone size: -; CDR3 length: 14; CDR3 DNA: TGTGCCAGCATTTCCGGGACCGGGGGGGGTGAGCAGTTCTTC; CDR3 protein: CASISGTGGGEQFF
V gene: TRBV28; J gene: TRBJ2-1; D gene: -; clone size: -; CDR3 length: 15; CDR3 DNA: TGTGCCAGCACCCAACTCGGGCGGACTAACAATGAGCAGTTCTTC; CDR3 protein: CASTQLGRTNNEQFF
V gene: TRBV5-5; J gene: TRBJ2-7; D gene: -; clone size: -; CDR3 length: 12; CDR3 DNA: TGTGCCAGCAGCTTGCAAACCTACGAGCAGTACTTC; CDR3 protein: CASSLQTYEQYF